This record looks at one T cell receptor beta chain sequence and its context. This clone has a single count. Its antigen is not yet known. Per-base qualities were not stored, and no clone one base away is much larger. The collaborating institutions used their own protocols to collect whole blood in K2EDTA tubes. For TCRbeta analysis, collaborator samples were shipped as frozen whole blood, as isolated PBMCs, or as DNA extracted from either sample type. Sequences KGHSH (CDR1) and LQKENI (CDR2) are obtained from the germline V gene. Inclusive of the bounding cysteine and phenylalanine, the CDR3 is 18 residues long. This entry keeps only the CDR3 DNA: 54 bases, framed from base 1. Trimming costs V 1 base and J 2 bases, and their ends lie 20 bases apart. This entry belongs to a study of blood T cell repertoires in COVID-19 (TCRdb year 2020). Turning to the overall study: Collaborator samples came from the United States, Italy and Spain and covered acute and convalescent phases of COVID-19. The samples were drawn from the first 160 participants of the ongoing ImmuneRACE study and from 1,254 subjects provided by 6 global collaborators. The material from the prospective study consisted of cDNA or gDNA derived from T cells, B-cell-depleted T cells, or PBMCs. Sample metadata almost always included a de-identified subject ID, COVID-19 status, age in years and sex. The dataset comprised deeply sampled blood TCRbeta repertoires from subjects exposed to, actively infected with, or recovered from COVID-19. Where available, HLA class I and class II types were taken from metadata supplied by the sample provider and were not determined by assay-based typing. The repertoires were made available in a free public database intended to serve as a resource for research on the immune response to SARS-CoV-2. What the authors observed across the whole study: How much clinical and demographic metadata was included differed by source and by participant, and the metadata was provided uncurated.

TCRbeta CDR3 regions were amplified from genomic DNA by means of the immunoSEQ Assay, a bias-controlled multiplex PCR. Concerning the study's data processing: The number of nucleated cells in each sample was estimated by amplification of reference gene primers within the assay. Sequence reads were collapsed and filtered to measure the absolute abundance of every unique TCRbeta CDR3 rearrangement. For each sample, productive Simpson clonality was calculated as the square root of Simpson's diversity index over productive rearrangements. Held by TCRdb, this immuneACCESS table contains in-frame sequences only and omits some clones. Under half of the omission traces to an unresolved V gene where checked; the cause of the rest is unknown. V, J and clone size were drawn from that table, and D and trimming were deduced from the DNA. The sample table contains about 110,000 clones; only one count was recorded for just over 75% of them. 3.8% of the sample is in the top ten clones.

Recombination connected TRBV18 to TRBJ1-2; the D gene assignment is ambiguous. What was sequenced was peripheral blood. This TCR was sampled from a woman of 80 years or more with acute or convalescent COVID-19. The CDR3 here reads CASSPQVRYGIPNYGYTF. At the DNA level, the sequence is TGTGCCAGCTCACCACAGGTGCGGTACGGGATACCAAACTATGGCTACACCTTC. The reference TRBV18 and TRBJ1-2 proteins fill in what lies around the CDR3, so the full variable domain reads NAGVMQNPRHLVRRRGQEARLRCSPMKGHSHVYWYRQLPEEGLKFMVYLQKENIIDESGMPKERFSAEFPKEGPSILRIQQVVRGDSAAYFCASSPQVRYGIPNYGYTFGSGTRLTVV.